Listed below are T cell receptor beta chains from one sample, sequenced in a study of T cell responses to AZD1222 COVID-19 vaccine. The repertoire was sequenced with immunoSEQ multiplex PCR; TCRdb's copy has only in-frame clones and lacks some. The repertoire holds under 200,000 clones, with 93% as singletons. Here the sequenced sample was peripheral blood, taken on day 0 of AZD1222 vaccination. Source of these receptors: an adult in good health. The CDR3 runs from the conserved cysteine through the conserved F or W. The order of the fields is V gene, D gene, J gene, CDR3 length, clone size, CDR3 protein, CDR3 DNA. The D gene is left open where the match is weak. Where a row states a size, it is once, few, many or the class of an expanded clone; other rows omit it.

TRBV19	-	TRBJ1-6	15	-	CGTLPRAGYNSPLHF	TGTGGAACCCTCCCCCGGGCAGGATATAATTCACCCCTCCACTTT
TRBV3-1/TRBV3-2	-	TRBJ1-6	18	-	CASSQVGAGGSLNSPLHF	TGTGCCAGCAGCCAAGTTGGGGCGGGAGGGAGCCTTAATTCACCCCTCCACTTT
TRBV30	-	TRBJ2-1	13	-	CAWSGGPYNEQFF	TGTGCCTGGAGCGGCGGACCCTACAATGAGCAGTTCTTC
TRBV4-2	TRBD2	TRBJ2-1	18	few	CASSQDLRAGGSYNEQFF	TGTGCCAGCAGCCAAGACTTGAGAGCGGGGGGATCCTACAATGAGCAGTTCTTC
TRBV27	-	TRBJ2-1	16	-	CASSLSGPLGYNEQFF	TGTGCCAGCAGTTTATCGGGGCCTTTGGGTTACAATGAGCAGTTCTTC
TRBV19	TRBD2	TRBJ2-1	15	once	CASSIWLAGHNEQFF	TGTGCCAGTAGTATCTGGCTAGCGGGACACAATGAGCAGTTCTTC
TRBV18	-	TRBJ1-1	12	-	CASFTLNTEAFF	TGTGCCAGCTTCACACTAAACACTGAAGCTTTCTTT
TRBV5-1	-	TRBJ2-7	15	-	CASSLEGLGFYEQYF	TGCGCCAGCAGCTTGGAGGGTCTCGGTTTTTACGAGCAGTACTTC
TRBV3-1/TRBV3-2	TRBD1	TRBJ1-1	14	-	CASSPTLSGGEAFF	TGTGCCAGCAGCCCGACTCTATCAGGGGGTGAAGCTTTCTTT
TRBV29-1	TRBD1	TRBJ2-1	14	-	CSVLGQGKWNEQFF	TGCAGCGTTCTAGGACAGGGGAAATGGAATGAGCAGTTCTTC
TRBV6-5	-	TRBJ2-2	15	-	CASSYSTRYTGELFF	TGTGCCAGCAGTTACTCGACTAGGTACACCGGGGAGCTGTTTTTT
TRBV4-1	-	TRBJ1-6	14	-	CASSLTGYGSPLHF	TGCGCCAGCAGCCTGACAGGTTATGGTTCACCCCTCCACTTT
TRBV7-8	-	TRBJ1-5	16	-	CASSTRRHRGNQPQHF	TGTGCCAGCAGCACACGCCGACACAGGGGCAATCAGCCCCAGCATTTT